The 27 T cell receptor beta chains in this list originate from one sample, sequenced in a study of T cell changes during pregnancy in multiple sclerosis. Method: immunoSEQ multiplex PCR; TCRdb's copy keeps in-frame clones and lacks some. The data contain about 31,000 clones, about 89% of them singletons. The source material was CD8+ T cells from peripheral blood mononuclear cells, sampled in the second trimester of pregnancy. The receptors originated from a female donor with multiple sclerosis, enrolled in a pregnancy study.

The chain uses TRBV7-9 and TRBJ2-3; 9 positions match TRBD2. The J segment lost 2 bases and the V segment lost 0 bases, leaving 3 bases of the junction unmatched. Germline assignment: CDR1 SEHNR and CDR2 FQNEAQ (reference sequence). This CDR3 is 16 amino acids long. CDR3 residues: CASSLAGTSLTDTQYF. The CDR3 DNA reads as TGTGCCAGCAGCTTAGCAGGGACTAGCCTCACAGATACGCAGTATTTT.

This chain connects TRBV7-3 to TRBJ2-1; D gene ambiguous. The CDR3 sequence is 15 residues long. The V end was cut by 2 bases, the J end by 0 bases, with 8 bases between. Germline lookup yields CDR1 SGHTA and CDR2 FQGTGA. The CDR3 DNA is TGTGCCAGCAGCTTAGCTCCGAGCTCCTACAATGAGCAGTTCTTC. As protein: CASSLAPSSYNEQFF.

V gene TRBV14 combines with J gene TRBJ2-1; TRBD2 matches 11 bases. Germline V gives CDR1 SGHDN, CDR2 FVKESK. The CDR3 is 16 amino acids. V was pared by 2 bases and J by 6 bases, with 6 bases of the junction left unmatched. The chain's CDR3 is CASSQSGLAEFNEQFF. In DNA form, the CDR3 reads TGTGCCAGCAGCCAATCGGGACTAGCGGAATTCAATGAGCAGTTCTTC.

The gene calls are TRBV11-2 and TRBJ2-7; 11 nucleotides line up with TRBD2. This CDR3 region has 15 residues. Germline values: CDR1 SGHAT, CDR2 FQNNGV. J was trimmed by 0 bases and V by 3 bases; bases with no gene match: 1. In nucleotides, the CDR3 is TGTGCCAGCAGCTTCGGGACTAGCGGCTCCTACGAGCAGTACTTC. Protein product: CASSFGTSGSYEQYF.

On this clone itself: The CDR3 ends on some other residue instead of the conserved phenylalanine or tryptophan, so this is likely a read error. No DNA is shown, since the ends of the CDR3 on it are uncertain; the CDR3 is the one TCRdb lists. The chain couples TRBV7-9 to TRBJ1-2; whether TRBD1, the table's D call, matches the DNA was not checked. Germline V gives CDR1 SEHNR, CDR2 FQNEAQ (reference sequence). The CDR3 is 15 residues long, counting both termini. The CDR3 reads CASSLFDPGVQLLTI.

The J gene is TRBJ2-7, the V gene TRBV4-1, with unresolved D. The germline V gene has CDR1 MGHRA and CDR2 YSYEKL. CDR3 length equals 14 residues. Trimming pared 0 bases from V and 3 bases from J, leaving 9 bases between. This CDR3 is CASSQETTYYEQYF. As DNA, the CDR3 is TGCGCCAGCAGCCAAGAGACAACCTACTACGAGCAGTACTTC.

The chain links TRBV7-9 to TRBJ2-7; 8 bases match TRBD2. Germline CDR1 SEHNR, CDR2 FQNEAQ (reference sequence). V dropped 5 bases and J dropped 4; count of bases not matched to a gene: 13. There are 16 residues in the CDR3. The CDR3 DNA is TGTGCCAGCAGCCCCGCCGGAGGAAGCGGGAGATACGAGCAGTACTTC. The encoded protein is CASSPAGGSGRYEQYF.

V and J are TRBV5-4 and TRBJ2-7; 9 bases match TRBD1. The V segment lost 5 bases and the J segment 7 bases; nucleotides outside the gene matches: 16. This CDR3 has 16 residues. Looked up from germline, CDR1 is SGHNT and CDR2 is YYREEE (reference sequence). DNA for the CDR3: TGTGCCAGCAGTACTTCTCCCGGGACAGGGATGTGGGAGCAGTACTTC. Protein sequence: CASSTSPGTGMWEQYF.

The chain carries TRBV11-2 and TRBJ2-5; no reliable D call. In germline, CDR1 is SGHAT, CDR2 FQNNGV. Deletions cut 0 bases from V and 1 base from J, with 18 bases between. CDR3 length: 18 amino acids. The CDR3 DNA reads TGTGCCAGCAGCTTAGATCTAGGAATTGGTGGAGCCCAAGAGACCCAGTACTTC. Its translation: CASSLDLGIGGAQETQYF.

This clone was picked up a small number of times. The CDR3 reads CASLGGRTYEQYF. The CDR3 DNA reads as TGCGCCAGCTTAGGCGGGCGTACCTACGAGCAGTACTTC. The V gene is TRBV10-2, the J gene TRBJ2-7, with a weak D call TRBD2 (5 bases). The germline gives CDR1 WSHSY, CDR2 SAAADI. The CDR3 totals 13 residues. Trimming left V 8 bases short and J 2 bases short, with 13 bases between.

The chain has TRBV19 and TRBJ1-3; no clear D. The length of the CDR3 is 14 residues. The germline V gene has CDR1 LNHDA and CDR2 SQIVND (reference sequence). V was pared by 5 bases and J by 0 bases, with 8 bases between. Written as DNA, the CDR3 is TGTGCCAGTAGTTTGTCTATCTCTGGAAACACCATATATTTT. As protein: CASSLSISGNTIYF.

The rearrangement links TRBV9 to TRBJ1-2; D perhaps matches TRBD1 (5 bases). This CDR3 spans 13 amino acids. V gave up 4 bases and J gave up 4 bases, with 11 bases separating them. Germline assignment: CDR1 SGDLS and CDR2 YYNGEE. The CDR3 sequence: CASSPGGAYGYTF. DNA for the CDR3: TGTGCCAGCAGCCCCGGCGGGGCCTATGGCTACACCTTC. The entire variable domain, with the rest obtained from reference TRBV9 and TRBJ1-2, is as follows: DSGVTQTPKHLITATGQRVTLRCSPRSGDLSVYWYQQSLDQGLQFLIQYYNGEERAKGNILERFSAQQFPDLHSELNLSSLELGDSALYFCASSPGGAYGYTFGSGTRLTVV.

A note on this clone: This CDR3 is also generated by other DNA sequences in the sample. The chain joins TRBV5-1 to TRBJ2-5, with TRBD2 identical over 7 bases. The CDR3 totals 13 residues. Germline V gene data show CDR1 as SGHRS and CDR2 as YFSETQ. With 5 bases clipped from V and 1 base from J, the junction kept 2 bases outside the gene matches. The CDR3: CASSRTSQETQYF. In DNA, the CDR3 is TGCGCCAGCAGTAGGACTAGCCAAGAGACCCAGTACTTC.

This rearrangement joins TRBV4-1 to TRBJ2-1, with 7 bases identical to TRBD2. CDR1 is MGHRA, CDR2 YSYEKL, per germline. V was pared by 4 bases and J by 7 bases, with 22 bases of the junction left unmatched. The CDR3 totals 19 residues. The CDR3 DNA reads as TGCGCCAGCAGCCTTAACTGTTGGGGGAGGGTATTCTGTATGAATGAGCAGTTCTTC. Amino acids: CASSLNCWGRVFCMNEQFF.

The genes are TRBV11-2 and TRBJ1-3; no clear D gene. V lost 0 bases and J 4 bases, leaving 4 bases between the germline ends. This CDR3 has 13 residues. CDR1 and CDR2 (germline): SGHAT, FQNNGV. The CDR3 region has the DNA TGTGCCAGCAGCTTAGATAGCGGAAACACCATATATTTT. Translation gives CASSLDSGNTIYF.

This rearrangement joins TRBV29-1 to TRBJ2-7, with D possibly being TRBD1 (6 bases). CDR3 size: 11 residues. Trimming shortened V by 7 bases and J by 7 bases, and 14 bases separated the two germline ends. The germline gives CDR1 SQVTM, CDR2 ANQGSEA. CDR3 coding DNA: TGCAGCGCCCAAGGGCAGGGGGAGCAGTACTTC. The encoded protein is CSAQGQGEQYF.

The CDR3 DNA sequence: TGCGCCAGCAGCGACGCAGGCGGGGAGACCCAGTACTTC. It specifies CASSDAGGETQYF. The V call is TRBV5-1, the J call TRBJ2-5; possibly TRBD2 for D (5 bases). This CDR3 is 13 amino acids long. The V gene lost 4 bases and the J gene lost 5 bases, with 12 bases spanning the gap. The germline gives CDR1 SGHRS, CDR2 YFSETQ.

This chain links TRBV14 with TRBJ1-1; TRBD1 is a possible D gene (5 bases). The CDR3 contains 12 residues. The V end was cut by 3 bases, the J end by 5 bases, with 7 bases between. Germline CDR1 and CDR2: SGHDN and FVKESK. The CDR3 loop is CASSHKGTEAFF. DNA for the CDR3: TGTGCCAGCAGCCATAAGGGGACTGAAGCTTTCTTT. The variable domain in full, completed from reference TRBV14 and TRBJ1-1, reads EAGVTQFPSHSVIEKGQTVTLRCDPISGHDNLYWYRRVMGKEIKFLLHFVKESKQDESGMPNNRFLAERTGGTYSTLKVQPAELEDSGVYFCASSHKGTEAFFGQGTRLTVV.

The V call is TRBV28, the J call TRBJ2-1; 7 bases map to TRBD2. The CDR3 loop spans 15 amino acids. Germline CDR1 MDHEN, CDR2 SYDVKM. V was pared by 5 bases and J by 6 bases, with 10 bases of the junction left unmatched. CDR3: CASSMGLLLSNEQFF. The CDR3 nucleotides are TGTGCCAGCAGTATGGGACTACTATTATCCAATGAGCAGTTCTTC.

The V and J genes are TRBV5-6 and TRBJ2-7; 8 bases line up with TRBD1. This CDR3 has 14 amino acids. J lost 6 bases, V lost 2 bases, and 7 bases had no gene match. The germline gives CDR1 SGHDT, CDR2 YYEEEE. CDR3 nucleotides: TGTGCCAGCAGCTTCAGGGGGCTAGAATTCGAGCAGTACTTC. Translating it yields CASSFRGLEFEQYF.

This clone is a singleton in its sample. This chain uses TRBV4-1 with TRBJ2-7; 7 bases fit TRBD2. The germline V gene encodes CDR1 MGHRA and CDR2 YSYEKL. The junction had 5 bases not matched to a gene; V was cut back by 0 bases and J by 3 bases. This CDR3 spans 15 amino acids. The CDR3, as DNA: TGCGCCAGCAGCCAAGAGGGTCTAGCGGACTACGAGCAGTACTTC. The encoded protein is CASSQEGLADYEQYF.

The genes are TRBV11-3 and TRBJ2-7; TRBD2 is a possible D gene (5 bases). Germline CDR1 SGHNT, CDR2 YENEEA. Trimming removed 0 bases at V and 0 bases at J, with 18 bases between. This CDR3 comprises 18 residues. The CDR3 DNA reads TGTGCCAGCAGCTTAGATACCCTCTTTAGGGAGAGCTCCTACGAGCAGTACTTC. It encodes CASSLDTLFRESSYEQYF.

The chain recombines TRBV27 with TRBJ2-7; TRBD2 is a possible D gene (6 bases). This CDR3 has 14 amino acids. Trimming removed 5 bases from V and 7 bases from J, with 18 bases in between. Germline V gene sequence: CDR1 MNHEY, CDR2 SMNVEV (reference sequence). The DNA of the CDR3 is TGTGCCAGCAGTCCCCTCGGAGGGCTTGGTGAGCAGTACTTC. Translation gives CASSPLGGLGEQYF.

The sample holds one count of this clone. The V gene is TRBV6-5, the J gene TRBJ1-1; D is undetermined. Germline CDR1 is MNHEY and CDR2 is SVGAGI. V gave up 0 bases and J gave up 6 bases, with 14 bases separating them. CDR3 length: 15 residues. Written as DNA, the CDR3 is TGTGCCAGCAGTTACTCGGCCCCGGGGATGGCTGAAGCTTTCTTT. Translation gives CASSYSAPGMAEAFF.

The rearrangement joins TRBV6-5 to TRBJ2-1; tentative D call: TRBD2 (6 bases). There are 13 residues in the CDR3. Germline CDR1 and CDR2: MNHEY and SVGAGI. V was clipped by 6 bases and J by 5 bases, with 11 bases between them. The CDR3: CASSPGLNNEQFF. Written as DNA, the CDR3 is TGTGCCAGCAGCCCCGGACTAAACAATGAGCAGTTCTTC.

This chain connects TRBV19 to TRBJ2-1, with TRBD1 matching over 8 bases. Germline assignment: CDR1 LNHDA and CDR2 SQIVND (reference sequence). Trimming took 6 bases from V and 2 from J; bases not matched to a gene: 6. The CDR3 sequence is 15 residues long. Here the CDR3 DNA reads TGTGCCAGTAGCCTGACAGGGGTGGCCTACAATGAGCAGTTCTTC. It codes for CASSLTGVAYNEQFF.

This clone appeared a single time. The V call is TRBV30, the J call TRBJ2-5; 12 bases agree with TRBD2. This CDR3 region has 16 residues. Trimming cost V 0 bases and J 3 bases; bases outside gene matches: 5. Germline CDR1 reads GTSNPN; CDR2 reads SVGIG (reference sequence). The CDR3 loop reads CAWSVGLAGKEETQYF. The CDR3 bases are TGTGCCTGGAGTGTCGGACTAGCGGGAAAGGAAGAGACCCAGTACTTC.